This T cell receptor (beta chain) comes out of a study of T cell repertoires in cytomegalovirus infection. Study at large: Epitope selection comprised recently identified HLA-C-restricted CMV epitopes and well-studied HLA-B-restricted CMV epitopes. Public TCR beta signature analysis indicated the presence of both CMV infection and matching HLA type. Study-wide results and caveats: HLA-C-restricted TCR beta clonotypes specific for CMV led the ex vivo response. Based on cumulative public TCR beta family frequency, carriers of CMV plus the relevant HLA were identified.

Notes on this clonotype: Its antigen remains unknown.

MiXCR, run by TCRdb on the reads, gives a single entry per CDR3 protein. The sample lists some 940,000 distinct CDR3 sequences, approximately 31% occurring once. Sequencing was performed on cultured CD8+ T cells from PBMCs, taken from culture after CMV antigen stimulation. The receptor's source is a human donor in good health (CMV status not recorded). Some clones in this sample may be carry-over from other donors' samples.

CDR3 sequence: CASSQSPGQGFGSYNSPLHF. The CDR3 nucleotides are TGCGCCAGCAGCCAATCCCCGGGACAGGGTTTCGGCTCCTATAATTCACCCCTCCACTTT. The V gene is TRBV4-3, the J gene TRBJ1-6; TRBD1 aligns across 9 bases. Germline V gene lookup returns CDR1 LGHNA and CDR2 YSLEER. V lost 2 bases to trimming and J lost 0 bases; unmatched junction nucleotides: 11. CDR3 length: 20 residues.